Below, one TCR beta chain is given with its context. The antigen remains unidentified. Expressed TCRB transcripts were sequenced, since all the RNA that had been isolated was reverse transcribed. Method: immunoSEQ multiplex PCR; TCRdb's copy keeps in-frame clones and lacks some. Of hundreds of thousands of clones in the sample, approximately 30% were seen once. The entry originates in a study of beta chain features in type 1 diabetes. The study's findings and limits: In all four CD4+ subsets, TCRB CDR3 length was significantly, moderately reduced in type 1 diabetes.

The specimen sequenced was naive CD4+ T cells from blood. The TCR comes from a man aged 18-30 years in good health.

The CDR3, as DNA: TGTGCCACCAGCAGAGATCGGCCTCCACAAGAGACCCAGTACTTC. Translating gives CATSRDRPPQETQYF. The chain couples TRBV15 to TRBJ2-5; D not certain. The V gene's germline CDR1 is LNHNV and CDR2 YYDKDF (reference sequence). The CDR3 has 15 residues. V lost 0 bases and J 2 bases, leaving 10 bases between the germline ends.